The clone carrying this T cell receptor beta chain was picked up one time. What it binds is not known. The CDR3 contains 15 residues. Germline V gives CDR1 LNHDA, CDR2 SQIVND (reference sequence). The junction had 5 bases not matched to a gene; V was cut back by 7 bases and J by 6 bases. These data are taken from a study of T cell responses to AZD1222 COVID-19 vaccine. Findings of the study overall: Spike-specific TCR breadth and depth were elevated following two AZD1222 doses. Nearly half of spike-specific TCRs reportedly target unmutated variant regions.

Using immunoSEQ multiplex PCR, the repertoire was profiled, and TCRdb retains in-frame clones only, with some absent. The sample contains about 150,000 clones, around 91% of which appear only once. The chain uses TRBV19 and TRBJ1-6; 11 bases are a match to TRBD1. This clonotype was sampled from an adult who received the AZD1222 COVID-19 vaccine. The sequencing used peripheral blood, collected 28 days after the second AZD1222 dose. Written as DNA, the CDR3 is TGTGCCAGTAATCGGGACAGGGGGATTAATTCACCCCTCCACTTT. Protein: CASNRDRGINSPLHF.